These 29 T cell receptor beta chains share one sample of origin, sequenced in a study of molecular identifiers for immune sequencing clone quantification. One entry per CDR3 protein results from TCRdb running MiXCR on the PCR reads. The table records 250,000 to 350,000 distinct CDR3 sequences, about 20% of them present only once. Sequences were obtained from naive CD8+ T cells from blood, with Jurkat cell RNA spiked in. The subset was: FACS-sorted CD8+CD4-CCR7+CD45RA+ naive T cells. These receptor sequences come from a human donor in good health. Some libraries in this study had Jurkat cell RNA spiked in.

The V call is TRBV20-1, the J call TRBJ2-3; 12 bases fit TRBD2. The germline CDR1 and CDR2 sequences are DFQATT and SNEGSKA (reference sequence). V lost 6 bases and J lost 7; bases outside the gene matches: 5. The CDR3 contains 13 residues. The DNA of the CDR3 is TGCAGTGCCAGACTAGCGGGAGAAAATACGCAGTATTTT. Residues: CSARLAGENTQYF.

Turning to this clonotype: A much more abundant neighbour one base away suggests this may be a read error. V gene TRBV6-5 combines with J gene TRBJ2-5, with 12 nucleotides matching TRBD2. Germline-derived CDR1 and CDR2 are MNHEY and SVGAGI. This CDR3 is built from 16 residues. After removal of 0 bases from V and 7 bases from J, the junction contained 6 bases not matched to a gene. CDR3 coding DNA: TGTGCCAGCAGTTACTCCGGACTAGCGGGGCCAGGGACCCAGTACTTC. It translates to CASSYSGLAGPGTQYF.

This clonotype was counted ten times or more. This sequence joins TRBV4-1 and TRBJ2-7; D is ambiguous. Trimming removed 0 bases from V and 4 bases from J, with 10 bases in between. Germline V gives CDR1 MGHRA, CDR2 YSYEKL. This CDR3 is built from 14 residues. The CDR3 DNA reads TGCGCCAGCAGCCAAGATGACGGGCTTTACGAGCAGTACTTC. Encoded protein: CASSQDDGLYEQYF.

In this sample, this clonotype turned up a few times. The J gene is TRBJ2-2, the V gene TRBV29-1; possible D gene TRBD1, 6 bases. Trimming shortened V by 0 bases and J by 2 bases, and 10 bases separated the two germline ends. The CDR3 runs to 15 residues. Germline-derived CDR1 and CDR2 are SQVTM and ANQGSEA. The DNA of the CDR3 is TGCAGCGTTGAAGATAGGACAGTCAACACCGGGGAGCTGTTTTTT. Protein product: CSVEDRTVNTGELFF.

Comment on this clonotype: Possible read error: a much larger clone is one base away. The CDR3 end shows no conserved phenylalanine or tryptophan, and so a read error is likely. The chain combines TRBV11-2 with TRBJ1-2; D not resolved. Trimming shortened V by 4 bases and J by 4 bases, and 19 bases separated the two germline ends. Germline CDR1 SGHAT, CDR2 FQNNGV. The CDR3 is 16 amino acids. The CDR3 is CASSYPGSTDFYGYTL. CDR3 sequence (DNA): TGTGCCAGCAGCTATCCCGGTAGCACAGACTTCTATGGCTACACCCTC.

Turning to this clonotype: This CDR3 is missing its conserved last phenylalanine or tryptophan, likely due to a read error. The chain is built from TRBV5-3 and TRBJ2-5; 7 bases map to TRBD1. TRBV5-3 is an open reading frame, and its role is uncertain. The CDR3 spans 15 residues. The CDR3 spells CASSFTGTAQETQYL. CDR3 DNA: TGTGCCAGCAGCTTCACCGGGACAGCCCAAGAGACCCAGTACCTC.

This clonotype was recorded a few times. The junction departs from the called germline gene at one end, perhaps through a read error. The chain couples TRBV5-3 to TRBJ1-2, with 8 bases fitting TRBD1. TRBV5-3 falls under the ORF class, with uncertain function. The CDR3 has 14 residues. CDR3 DNA: TGTGCCAGCAGCTTGGTGTCAGGGGGCAACGGCTACACCTTC. As protein: CASSLVSGGNGYTF.

V is TRBV28 and J is TRBJ2-5; 9 nucleotides line up with TRBD2. The CDR3 runs 18 residues. In germline, CDR1 is MDHEN, CDR2 SYDVKM. Trimming removed 3 bases from V and 4 bases from J; junction bases left unmatched: 15. Here the CDR3 DNA reads TGTGCCAGCAGTTTGCCCCTGACTAGAGCGGGAGGCGGAGAGACCCAGTACTTC. Encoded protein: CASSLPLTRAGGGETQYF. The full variable domain, its missing parts supplied by reference TRBV28 and TRBJ2-5, is DVKVTQSSRYLVKRTGEKVFLECVQDMDHENMFWYRQDPGLGLRLIYFSYDVKMKEKGDIPEGYSVSREKKERFSLILESASTNQTSMYLCASSLPLTRAGGGETQYFGPGTRLLVL.

The V gene is TRBV29-1, the J gene TRBJ2-1; TRBD1 or TRBD2 may be the D gene (5 bases each). CDR1 and CDR2 from the germline V gene are SQVTM and ANQGSEA. V lost 6 bases, J lost 9 bases, and 21 bases lay in between. The CDR3 has 14 residues. The CDR3 DNA reads TGCAGCGTATCGACAGAGGGGATGTCTGGTGAGCAGTTCTTC. This sequence encodes CSVSTEGMSGEQFF.

Many counts were recorded for this clonotype. This chain uses TRBV7-9 with TRBJ2-5; a weak D match, TRBD1 (5 bases). Trimming stripped 5 bases from V and 0 bases from J, with 7 bases between. The CDR3 consists of 13 residues. Germline CDR1 is SEHNR and CDR2 is FQNEAQ (reference sequence). The CDR3 nucleotides are TGTGCCAGCAGCCGACAGTACCAAGAGACCCAGTACTTC. Translation: CASSRQYQETQYF.

The chain has TRBV18 and TRBJ1-1; 11 positions agree with TRBD1. Germline lookup yields CDR1 KGHSH and CDR2 LQKENI. V shed 2 bases, J shed 3 bases, and the junction held 8 bases outside the gene matches. The CDR3 has 17 amino acids. The CDR3 DNA reads as TGTGCCAGCTCACCAAATTGGACAGGGGGCTTGTACACTGAAGCTTTCTTT. Translation gives CASSPNWTGGLYTEAFF.

Notes on this clonotype: One base away lies a much larger clone, so this may be a sequencing read error. CDR3 bases: TGTGCCAGCAGCTTAGCGGAAGGGCGACCCTACGAGCAGTACTTC. Amino acid sequence: CASSLAEGRPYEQYF. V gene TRBV7-9 combines with J gene TRBJ2-7; no reliable D call. This CDR3 comprises 15 residues. V lost 0 bases, J lost 2 bases, and 11 bases lay in between. Germline V CDR1 and CDR2: SEHNR, FQNEAQ (reference sequence).

This clonotype was observed many times. The chain employs TRBV12-3 or TRBV12-4 and TRBJ2-3, with D perhaps given as TRBD1 or TRBD2 (5 bases each). The length of the CDR3 is 14 residues. V lost 5 bases, J lost 6 bases, and 15 bases lay in between. CDR3 nucleotides: TGTGCCAGCAGTCCTAGGGACGACGGTGATACGCAGTATTTT. It encodes CASSPRDDGDTQYF.

The V and J genes are TRBV10-3 and TRBJ2-7; 15 nucleotides align to TRBD2. This CDR3 contains 16 residues. CDR1 ENHRY and CDR2 SYGVKD come from the germline V gene. J lost 0 bases, V lost 6 bases, and 3 bases had no gene match. In DNA form, the CDR3 reads TGTGCCATCAGCGGGACTAGCGGGAGGAGCTCCTACGAGCAGTACTTC. Translation: CAISGTSGRSSYEQYF.

The sample holds many counts of this clonotype. The chain is built from TRBV21-1 and TRBJ2-7; the tabulated D call, TRBD2, remains unverified against the DNA. TRBV21-1 is a documented pseudogene. The CDR3 totals 13 residues. DNA of the CDR3: TGTGCCAGCAGCAAGGGACTAGGGCACGAGCAGTACTTC. It is translated as CASSKGLGHEQYF.

This clonotype was counted at least ten times. This rearrangement joins TRBV6-2 or TRBV6-3 to TRBJ1-1; D is possibly TRBD1 (5 bases). Germline V CDR1 and CDR2: MNHEY, SVGEGT. V shed 3 bases and J shed 2 bases, with 10 bases lying between them. The CDR3 spans 14 residues. In nucleotides, the CDR3 is TGTGCCAGCAGTTATTACAGGACAAACACTGAAGCTTTCTTT. As protein: CASSYYRTNTEAFF.

The chain employs TRBV3-1 and TRBJ2-5; 9 positions match TRBD2. CDR1 and CDR2 from the germline V gene are LGHDT and YNNKEL (reference sequence). Germline trimming cut 8 bases from V and 2 bases from J; bases unmatched to any gene: 9. This CDR3 is 15 amino acids long. The CDR3 DNA sequence: TGTGCCAGCCGCCGCTCTAGCGGGGTACAAGAGACCCAGTACTTC. Translation: CASRRSSGVQETQYF.

This chain uses TRBV27 with TRBJ2-1; D gene uncertain. The germline CDR1 and CDR2 sequences are MNHEY and SMNVEV (reference sequence). The CDR3 runs 16 residues. V lost 2 bases and J lost 0, with 11 bases in between. DNA for the CDR3: TGTGCCAGCAGTTTAGGACCTCCGAGCTCCTACAATGAGCAGTTCTTC. As protein: CASSLGPPSSYNEQFF.

Only a few counts were recorded for this clonotype. The chain links TRBV6-2 or TRBV6-3 to TRBJ2-7, with D perhaps TRBD1 or TRBD2 (5 bases each). The CDR3 sequence is 15 residues long. V was clipped by 4 bases and J by 4 bases, with 17 bases between them. The germline CDR1 and CDR2 sequences are MNHEY and SVGEGT. The CDR3 reads CASSSGTTADYEQYF. CDR3 bases: TGTGCCAGCAGTTCCGGGACGACGGCAGATTACGAGCAGTACTTC.

This clonotype has only a few counts. The genes are TRBV27 and TRBJ2-3, with no clear D. The CDR3 spans 18 residues. The germline V gene has CDR1 MNHEY and CDR2 SMNVEV (reference sequence). Trimming removed 2 bases from V and 0 bases from J, with 18 bases in between. The CDR3 DNA reads as TGTGCCAGCAGTTTAATCCCAGTAATAACGTTTAGCACAGATACGCAGTATTTT. This sequence encodes CASSLIPVITFSTDTQYF.

A few counts support this clonotype. The chain links TRBV7-2 to TRBJ2-7; TRBD2 matches at 7 bases. In germline, CDR1 is SGHTA, CDR2 FQGNSA. CDR3 length equals 15 residues. J lost 0 bases, V lost 4 bases, and 6 bases had no gene match. The CDR3 loop is CASSSTSSSSYEQYF. The CDR3 nucleotides are TGTGCCAGCAGCTCGACTAGCTCTAGCTCCTACGAGCAGTACTTC.

The V call is TRBV27, the J call TRBJ1-2; perhaps TRBD1 as D (5 bases). The CDR3 contains 15 residues. Germline-derived CDR1 and CDR2 are MNHEY and SMNVEV (reference sequence). The V end was cut by 6 bases, the J end by 4 bases, with 18 bases between. The CDR3 here is CASSSGTGLSYGYTF. DNA of the CDR3: TGTGCCAGCAGCTCCGGGACGGGGTTAAGCTATGGCTACACCTTC.

This clonotype occurred many times. The chain has TRBV9 and TRBJ2-2; D is unresolved. The CDR3 length is 13 residues. The germline gives CDR1 SGDLS, CDR2 YYNGEE. The V gene lost 3 bases and the J gene lost 6 bases, with 9 bases spanning the gap. In nucleotides, the CDR3 is TGTGCCAGCAGCGCTACTTACTCCGGGGAGCTGTTTTTT. It codes for CASSATYSGELFF.

On this clonotype itself: Just one base apart from a much larger clone, this may be a read error. The V call is TRBV7-3, the J call TRBJ2-3; 8 bases agree with TRBD1. The CDR3 runs 16 residues. The germline V gene encodes CDR1 SGHTA and CDR2 FQGTGA. The CDR3: CAGSLPSGGLTDTQYF. CDR3 bases: TGTGCCGGCAGCTTACCCTCAGGGGGCTTGACAGATACGCAGTATTTT.

A word on this clonotype: A much bigger clone sits one base away, suggesting this may be a read error. The J gene is TRBJ1-5, the V gene TRBV12-3 or TRBV12-4; TRBD1 aligns across 7 bases. This CDR3 has 15 residues. J lost 9 bases, V lost 5 bases, and 13 bases had no gene match. DNA of the CDR3: TGTGCCAGCAGTCCTGGGACAGCTATTCATCGGCCCCAGCATTTT. Amino acids: CASSPGTAIHRPQHF.

This clonotype appeared many times. The chain couples TRBV6-2 or TRBV6-3 to TRBJ1-1; no definite D call. CDR3 length: 13 residues. The V end lost 0 bases, the J end lost 7 bases, and 9 bases lay between the germline ends. The germline gives CDR1 MNHEY, CDR2 SVGEGT. CDR3 sequence reads: CASSYSVGIEAFF. In nucleotides, the CDR3 is TGTGCCAGCAGTTACTCCGTCGGAATTGAAGCTTTCTTT.

This clonotype was recorded at least ten times. The V call is TRBV7-2, the J call TRBJ1-2; the match to TRBD1 covers 8 bases. Germline V CDR1 and CDR2: SGHTA, FQGNSA. Trimming removed 3 bases from V and 8 bases from J; junction bases left unmatched: 8. The CDR3 is 14 residues long. The CDR3 nucleotides read TGTGCCAGCAGCTTTTGGCAGGGGGCAGGGGGCTACACCTTC. Amino acids: CASSFWQGAGGYTF.

Notes on this clonotype: This clone may be a read error of a much larger clone one base away. The conserved phenylalanine or tryptophan is not found at the CDR3 terminus, so this likely reflects a read error. The chain recombines TRBV29-1 with TRBJ2-3; possibly TRBD2 for D (6 bases). From germline, CDR1 is SQVTM and CDR2 ANQGSEA. V lost 1 base, J lost 2 bases, and 16 bases lay in between. CDR3 length: 16 residues. CDR3 loop: CSVEAGTRRNTDTQYL. CDR3 nucleotides: TGCAGCGTTGAAGCCGGGACTCGGAGAAACACAGATACGCAGTATCTT.

The CDR3 region has the DNA TGTGCCAGCAGCTTACCCGTGGCACAGGGGGCGGGCAATGAGCAGTTCTTC. This gives the protein CASSLPVAQGAGNEQFF. This rearrangement joins TRBV11-1 to TRBJ2-1; 9 nucleotides align to TRBD1. The CDR3 extends over 17 amino acids. Trimming took 2 bases from V and 6 from J; bases not matched to a gene: 11. Germline CDR1 and CDR2: SGHAT and FQDESV (reference sequence).